The present T cell receptor beta chain was sequenced within a study of CXCR3-negative and CXCR3-positive naive CD8 T cells. The CDR3 is made up of 13 amino acids. Per germline, CDR1 DFQATT and CDR2 SNEGSKA (reference sequence). The authors made the TRB cDNA libraries by 5' RACE using UMI labels. TCRdb reanalyzed the 5' RACE reads and collapses them to one entry per CDR3 protein, without DNA. The specimen's table records more than 20,000 distinct CDR3 sequences. This sequence originates from a human donor in good health. Some clones in this sample may be carry-over from other donors' samples. This rearrangement joins TRBV20-1 to TRBJ1-2. Sample: naive CXCR3- CD8+ T cells from blood. Subset defined: CD45RO-CCR7+CD27+CD95- naive CD8+ T cells lacking CXCR3 (TNR3-). The CDR3 reads CSARDRSNYGYTF.